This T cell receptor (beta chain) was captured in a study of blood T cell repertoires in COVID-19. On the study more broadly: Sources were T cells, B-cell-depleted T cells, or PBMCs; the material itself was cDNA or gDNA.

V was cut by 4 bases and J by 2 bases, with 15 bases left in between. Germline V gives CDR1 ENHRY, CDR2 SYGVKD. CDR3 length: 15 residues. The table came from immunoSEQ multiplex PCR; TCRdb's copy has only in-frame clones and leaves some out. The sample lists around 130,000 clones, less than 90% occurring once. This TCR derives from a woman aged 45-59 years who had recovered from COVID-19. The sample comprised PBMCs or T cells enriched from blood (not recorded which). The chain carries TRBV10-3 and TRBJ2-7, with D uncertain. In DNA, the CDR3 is TGTGCCATCAGTGGAGTCAGCGAAGTTCCCTACGAGCAGTACTTC. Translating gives CAISGVSEVPYEQYF.